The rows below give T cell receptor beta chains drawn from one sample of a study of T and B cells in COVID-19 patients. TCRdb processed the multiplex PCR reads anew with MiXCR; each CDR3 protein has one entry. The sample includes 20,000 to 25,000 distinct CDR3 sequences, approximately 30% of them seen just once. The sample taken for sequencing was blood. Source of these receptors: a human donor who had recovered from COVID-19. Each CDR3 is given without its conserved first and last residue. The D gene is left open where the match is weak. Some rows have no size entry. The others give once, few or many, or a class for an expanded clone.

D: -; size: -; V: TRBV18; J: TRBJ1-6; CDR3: ASSPPSQENSPLH
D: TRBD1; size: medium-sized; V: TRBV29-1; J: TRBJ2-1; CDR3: SVGTGNEQF
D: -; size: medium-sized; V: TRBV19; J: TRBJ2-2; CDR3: ASSIYGRAFTGELF
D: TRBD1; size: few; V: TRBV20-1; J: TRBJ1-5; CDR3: SAQGAGELLPQH
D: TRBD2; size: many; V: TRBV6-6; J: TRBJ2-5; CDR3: ASSYSRRGGQETQY
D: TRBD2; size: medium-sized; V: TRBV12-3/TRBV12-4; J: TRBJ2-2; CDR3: AGASGGGELF
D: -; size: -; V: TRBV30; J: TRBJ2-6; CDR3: AWNTPPGAGANVLT
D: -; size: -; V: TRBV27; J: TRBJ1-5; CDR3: ASRNQPQH
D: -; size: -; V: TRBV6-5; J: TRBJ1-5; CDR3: ASRSTGRLMENQPQH
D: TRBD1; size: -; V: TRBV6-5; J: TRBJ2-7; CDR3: ASRDRVNEQY
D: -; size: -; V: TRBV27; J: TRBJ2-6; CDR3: ASSFRGRSTSGANVLT
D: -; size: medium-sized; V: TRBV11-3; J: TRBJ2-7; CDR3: ASSQPGGQGYEQY
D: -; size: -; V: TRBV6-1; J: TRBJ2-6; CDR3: ASSDLAGAGANVLT
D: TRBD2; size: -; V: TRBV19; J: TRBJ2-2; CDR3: ASPGGGGSVTGELF
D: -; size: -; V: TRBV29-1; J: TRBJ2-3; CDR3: SATGTSYDTQY
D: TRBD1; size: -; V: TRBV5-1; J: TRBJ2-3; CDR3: ASTRDSSSTDTQY
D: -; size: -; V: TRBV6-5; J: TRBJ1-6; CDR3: ASSYSSMAGRPLH
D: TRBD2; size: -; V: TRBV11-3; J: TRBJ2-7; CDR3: ASSSGTMSYEQY
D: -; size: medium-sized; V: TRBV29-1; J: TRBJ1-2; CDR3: SVEGGRANGYT
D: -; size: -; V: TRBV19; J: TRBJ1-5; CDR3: ASSIGQFNQPQH
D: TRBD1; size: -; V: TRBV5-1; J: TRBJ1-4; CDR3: ASSLEGQGNEKLF
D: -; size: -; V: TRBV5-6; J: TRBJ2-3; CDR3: ASSLYRGPSTQY
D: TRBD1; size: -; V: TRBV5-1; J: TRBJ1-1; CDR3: ASSLERGRVISTEAF
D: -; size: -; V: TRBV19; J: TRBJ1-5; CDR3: ASRTQGNSNQPQH
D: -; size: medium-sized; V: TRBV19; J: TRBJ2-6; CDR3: ASSISGPYSGANVLT
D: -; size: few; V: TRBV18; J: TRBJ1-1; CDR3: ASSQQGHTEAF
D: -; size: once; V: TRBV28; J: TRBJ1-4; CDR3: ASSLYWTQATNEKLF
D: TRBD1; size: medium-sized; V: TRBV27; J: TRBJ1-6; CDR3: ASSRGQINSPLH
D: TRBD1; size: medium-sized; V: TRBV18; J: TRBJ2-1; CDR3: ASSPQGAYEQF
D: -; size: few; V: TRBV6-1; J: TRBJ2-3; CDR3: ASSEAVSSLWADTQY
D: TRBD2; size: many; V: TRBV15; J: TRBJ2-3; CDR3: ATRTSGGTDTQY
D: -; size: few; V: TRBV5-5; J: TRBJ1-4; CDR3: ASSLVQGGVEKLF
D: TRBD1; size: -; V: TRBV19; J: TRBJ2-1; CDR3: ASSRRGTGPNNEQF
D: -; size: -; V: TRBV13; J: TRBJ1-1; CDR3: ASSLGQGEAF
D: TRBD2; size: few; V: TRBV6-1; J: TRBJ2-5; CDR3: AGGSLAGGPQETQY
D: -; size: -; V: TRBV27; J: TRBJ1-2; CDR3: ASSTKGGGYGYT
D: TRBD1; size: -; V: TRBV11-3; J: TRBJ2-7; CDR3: ASSLRDRGTYEQY
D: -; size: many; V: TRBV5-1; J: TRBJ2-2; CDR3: ATARDPNTGELF
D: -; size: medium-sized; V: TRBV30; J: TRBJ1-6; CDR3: AWDGGTFSSPLH
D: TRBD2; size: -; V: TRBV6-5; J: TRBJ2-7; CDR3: ASSQNSGGRYEQY
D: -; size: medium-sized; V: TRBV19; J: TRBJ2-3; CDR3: ASRTSGLGTDTQY
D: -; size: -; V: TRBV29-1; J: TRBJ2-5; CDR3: SVDGEAGGGETQY
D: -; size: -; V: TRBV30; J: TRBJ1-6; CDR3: ALDGGSSFNSPLH
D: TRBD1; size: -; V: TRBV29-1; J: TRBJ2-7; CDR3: SVPGQGGEQY
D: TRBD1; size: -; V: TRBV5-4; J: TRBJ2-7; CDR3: ASSPGGTGSYEQY
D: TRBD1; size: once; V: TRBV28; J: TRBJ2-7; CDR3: ASSSGTGVSEQY
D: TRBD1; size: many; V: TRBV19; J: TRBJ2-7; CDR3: ASSILSSGQTHEQY
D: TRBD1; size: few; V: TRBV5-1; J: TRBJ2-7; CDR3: ASSLVGTETYEQY
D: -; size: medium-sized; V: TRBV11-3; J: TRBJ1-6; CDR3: ASSYRAGSSPLH
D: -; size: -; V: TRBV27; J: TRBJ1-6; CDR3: ASSLSTESSYNSPLH
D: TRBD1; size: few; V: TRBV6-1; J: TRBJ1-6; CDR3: ASSGLTSGQVPNSPLH
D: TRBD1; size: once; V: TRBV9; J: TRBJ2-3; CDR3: ASSARTGRNLTDTQY
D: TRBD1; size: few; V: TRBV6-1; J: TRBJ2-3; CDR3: ASTLGQGANTQY
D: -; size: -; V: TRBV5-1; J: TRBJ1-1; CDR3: ASSLAVGQNTEAF